The clone carrying this TCR beta chain was seen a few times. Antigen unknown. A much larger clone sits a single nucleotide away, making a read error possible. The data stem from a study of metastatic and nonmetastatic thyroid tumors. Study-wide findings and caveats: In blood and tumor, TCR beta diversity was reportedly significantly higher in malignant thyroid tumors than in benign nodules.

Germline CDR1 and CDR2: LNHDA and SQIVND (reference sequence). The CDR3 runs to 14 residues. The ends were cut back, 1 base at V and 4 bases at J, with 8 bases in the middle. Study processing details: What underpinned the distant-metastasis classifier for papillary thyroid cancer was the set of CDR3 differences across clinicopathological groups. TCRdb reanalyzed the PCR reads with MiXCR. TCRdb's processing, not the study's, gives the V and J calls here. The table has about 69,000 clones, approximately 14% seen once. Among the patients, none had received any treatment before thyroid surgery. The source is a male donor with papillary thyroid cancer or a benign thyroid nodule (not recorded which). Some clones in this sample may be carry-over from other donors' samples. Sequenced: blood. The rearrangement joins TRBV19 to TRBJ2-4; D gene unclear. CDR3 DNA sequence: TGTGCCAGTAGTATAGGTAGGCATAAAAACATTCAGTACTTC. This gives the protein CASSIGRHKNIQYF. Using reference TRBV19 and TRBJ2-4 for the parts outside the CDR3, the full variable domain is DGGITQSPKYLFRKEGQNVTLSCEQNLNHDAMYWYRQDPGQGLRLIYYSQIVNDFQKGDIAEGYSVSREKKESFPLTVTSAQKNPTAFYLCASSIGRHKNIQYFGAGTRLSVL.